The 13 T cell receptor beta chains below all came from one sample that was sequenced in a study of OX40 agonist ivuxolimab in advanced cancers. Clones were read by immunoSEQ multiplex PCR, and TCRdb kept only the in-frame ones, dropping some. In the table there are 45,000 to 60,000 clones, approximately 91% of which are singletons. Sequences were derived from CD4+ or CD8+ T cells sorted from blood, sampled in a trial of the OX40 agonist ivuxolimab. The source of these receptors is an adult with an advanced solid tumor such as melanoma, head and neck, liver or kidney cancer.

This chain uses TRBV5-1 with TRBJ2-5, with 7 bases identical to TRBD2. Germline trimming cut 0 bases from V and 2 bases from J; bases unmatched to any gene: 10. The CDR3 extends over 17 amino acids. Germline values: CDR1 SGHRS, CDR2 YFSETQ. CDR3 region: CASSLGVASGGQETQYF. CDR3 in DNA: TGCGCCAGCAGCTTGGGGGTGGCTAGCGGAGGGCAAGAGACCCAGTACTTC.

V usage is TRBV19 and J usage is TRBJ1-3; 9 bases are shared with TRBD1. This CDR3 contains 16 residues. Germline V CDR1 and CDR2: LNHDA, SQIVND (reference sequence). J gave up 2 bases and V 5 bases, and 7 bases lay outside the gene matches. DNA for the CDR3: TGTGCCAGTAGTGACAGGGGGACAGGGCCTGGAAACACCATATATTTT. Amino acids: CASSDRGTGPGNTIYF.

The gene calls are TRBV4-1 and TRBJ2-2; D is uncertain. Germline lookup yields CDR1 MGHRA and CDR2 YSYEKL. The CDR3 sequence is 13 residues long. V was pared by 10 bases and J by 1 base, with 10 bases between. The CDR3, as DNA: TGCGCCACCGCTGACCAGAACACCGGGGAGCTGTTTTTT. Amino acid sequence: CATADQNTGELFF.

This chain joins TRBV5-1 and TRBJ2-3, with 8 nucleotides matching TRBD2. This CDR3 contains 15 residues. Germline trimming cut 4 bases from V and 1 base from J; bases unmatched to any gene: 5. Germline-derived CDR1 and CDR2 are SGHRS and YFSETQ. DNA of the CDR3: TGCGCCAGCAGCCAAGCGGGAGTGGGCACAGATACGCAGTATTTT. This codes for CASSQAGVGTDTQYF.

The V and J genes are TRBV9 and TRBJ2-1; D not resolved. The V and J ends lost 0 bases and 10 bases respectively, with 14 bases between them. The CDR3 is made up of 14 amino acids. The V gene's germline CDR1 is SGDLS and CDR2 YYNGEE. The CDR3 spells CASSVEHQRGEQFF. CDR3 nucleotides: TGTGCCAGCAGCGTAGAACATCAGCGAGGAGAGCAGTTCTTC.

This CDR3 is CASSWETGGYEQYF. The CDR3, as DNA: TGTGCCAGCAGTTGGGAGACAGGGGGCTACGAGCAGTACTTC. J is TRBJ2-7 and V is TRBV6-6, with 9 bases matching TRBD1. Germline V gene lookup returns CDR1 MNHNY and CDR2 SVGAGI (reference sequence). The CDR3 has 14 residues. The V segment lost 4 bases and the J segment 3 bases; nucleotides outside the gene matches: 4.

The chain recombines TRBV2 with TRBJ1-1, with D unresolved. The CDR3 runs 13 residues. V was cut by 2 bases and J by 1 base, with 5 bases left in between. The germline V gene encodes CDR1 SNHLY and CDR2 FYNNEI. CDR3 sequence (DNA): TGTGCCAGCAGTGAATTAGAGAACACTGAAGCTTTCTTT. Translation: CASSELENTEAFF.

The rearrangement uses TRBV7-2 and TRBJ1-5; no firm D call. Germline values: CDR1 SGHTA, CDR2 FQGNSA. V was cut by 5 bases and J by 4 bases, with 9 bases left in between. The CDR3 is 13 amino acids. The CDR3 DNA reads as TGTGCCAGCAGCCGGGGTATTAATCAGCCCCAGCATTTT. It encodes CASSRGINQPQHF.

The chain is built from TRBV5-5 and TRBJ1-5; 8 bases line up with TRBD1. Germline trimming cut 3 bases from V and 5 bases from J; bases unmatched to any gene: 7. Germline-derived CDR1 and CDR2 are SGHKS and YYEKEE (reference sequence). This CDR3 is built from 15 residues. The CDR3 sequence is CASSSDRQGHQPQHF. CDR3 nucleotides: TGTGCCAGCAGCTCTGACCGACAGGGGCATCAGCCCCAGCATTTT.

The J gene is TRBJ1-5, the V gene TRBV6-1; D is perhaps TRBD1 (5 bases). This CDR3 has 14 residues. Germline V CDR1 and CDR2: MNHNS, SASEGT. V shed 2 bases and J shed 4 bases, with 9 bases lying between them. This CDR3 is CASSEWPGNQPQHF. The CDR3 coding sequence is TGTGCCAGCAGTGAATGGCCAGGGAATCAGCCCCAGCATTTT.

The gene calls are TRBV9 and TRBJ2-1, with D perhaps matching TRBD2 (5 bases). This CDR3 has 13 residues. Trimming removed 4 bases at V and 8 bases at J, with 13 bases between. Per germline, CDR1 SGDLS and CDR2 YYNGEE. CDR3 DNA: TGTGCCAGCAGCCTCCCTGTGGAGGATGAGCAGTTCTTC. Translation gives CASSLPVEDEQFF.

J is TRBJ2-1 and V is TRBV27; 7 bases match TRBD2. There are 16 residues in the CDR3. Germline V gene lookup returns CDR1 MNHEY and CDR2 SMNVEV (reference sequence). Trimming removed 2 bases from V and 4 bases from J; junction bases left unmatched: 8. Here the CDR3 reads CASSLMGEGLYNEQFF. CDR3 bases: TGTGCCAGCAGTTTAATGGGGGAGGGCCTTTACAATGAGCAGTTCTTC.

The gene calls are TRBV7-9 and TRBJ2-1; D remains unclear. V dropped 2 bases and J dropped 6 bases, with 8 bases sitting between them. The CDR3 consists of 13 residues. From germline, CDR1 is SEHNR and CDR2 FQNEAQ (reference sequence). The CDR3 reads CASSLLAGNEQFF. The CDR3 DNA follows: TGTGCCAGCAGCTTATTAGCTGGCAATGAGCAGTTCTTC.